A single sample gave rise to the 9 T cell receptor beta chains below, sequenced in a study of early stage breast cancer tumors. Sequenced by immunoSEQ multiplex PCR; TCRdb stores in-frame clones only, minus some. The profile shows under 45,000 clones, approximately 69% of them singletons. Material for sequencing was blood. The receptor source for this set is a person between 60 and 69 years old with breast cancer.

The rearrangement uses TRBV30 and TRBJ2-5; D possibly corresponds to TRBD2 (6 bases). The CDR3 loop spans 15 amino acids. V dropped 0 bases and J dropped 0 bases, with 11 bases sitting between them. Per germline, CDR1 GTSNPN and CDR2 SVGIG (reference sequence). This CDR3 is CAWSVGRGYQETQYF. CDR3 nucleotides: TGTGCCTGGAGTGTGGGACGGGGGTACCAAGAGACCCAGTACTTC.

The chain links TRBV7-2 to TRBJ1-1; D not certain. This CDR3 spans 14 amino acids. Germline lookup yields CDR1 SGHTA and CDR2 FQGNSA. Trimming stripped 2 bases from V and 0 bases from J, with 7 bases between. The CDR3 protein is CASSLYGMNTEAFF. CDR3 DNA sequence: TGTGCCAGCAGCTTATACGGTATGAACACTGAAGCTTTCTTT.

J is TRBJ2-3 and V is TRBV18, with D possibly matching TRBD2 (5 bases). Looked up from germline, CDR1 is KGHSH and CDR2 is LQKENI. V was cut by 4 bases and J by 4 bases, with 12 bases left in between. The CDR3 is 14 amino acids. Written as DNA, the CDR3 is TGTGCCAGCTCACAAACTCTAGCACCAGATACGCAGTATTTT. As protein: CASSQTLAPDTQYF.

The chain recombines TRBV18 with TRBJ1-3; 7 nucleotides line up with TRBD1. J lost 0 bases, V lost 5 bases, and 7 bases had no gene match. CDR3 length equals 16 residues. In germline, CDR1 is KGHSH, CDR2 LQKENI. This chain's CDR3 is CASSSDRQISGNTIYF. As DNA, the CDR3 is TGTGCCAGCTCATCGGACAGGCAAATCTCTGGAAACACCATATATTTT.

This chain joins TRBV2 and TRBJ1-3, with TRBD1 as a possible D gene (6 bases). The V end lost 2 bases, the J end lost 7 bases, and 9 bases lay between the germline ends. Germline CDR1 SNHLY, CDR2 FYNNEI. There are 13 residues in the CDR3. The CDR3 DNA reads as TGTGCCAGCAGTGAACAGGGACACAACACCATATATTTT. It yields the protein CASSEQGHNTIYF.

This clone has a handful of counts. The DNA of the CDR3 is TGCGCCAGCAGCTCCCGGACAGTTTTGAGCTCCTACGAGCAGTACTTC. Translation: CASSSRTVLSSYEQYF. This chain uses TRBV4-1 with TRBJ2-7; weak D call: TRBD1 (6 bases). Germline CDR1 reads MGHRA; CDR2 reads YSYEKL. V was pared by 5 bases and J by 0 bases, with 17 bases between. This CDR3 spans 16 amino acids.

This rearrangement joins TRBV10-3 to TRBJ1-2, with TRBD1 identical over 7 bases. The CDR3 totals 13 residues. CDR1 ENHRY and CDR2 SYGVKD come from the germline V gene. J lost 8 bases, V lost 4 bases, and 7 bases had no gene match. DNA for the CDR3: TGTGCCATCAGTGGACAGGGAGCTTGGGGCTACACCTTC. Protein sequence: CAISGQGAWGYTF.

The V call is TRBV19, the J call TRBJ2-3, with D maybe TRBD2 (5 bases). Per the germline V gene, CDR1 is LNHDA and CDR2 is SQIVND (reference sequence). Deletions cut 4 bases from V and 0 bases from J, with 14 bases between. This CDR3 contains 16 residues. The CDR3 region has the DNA TGTGCCAGTAGTACACGGACTGGGAGTAGCACAGATACGCAGTATTTT. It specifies CASSTRTGSSTDTQYF.

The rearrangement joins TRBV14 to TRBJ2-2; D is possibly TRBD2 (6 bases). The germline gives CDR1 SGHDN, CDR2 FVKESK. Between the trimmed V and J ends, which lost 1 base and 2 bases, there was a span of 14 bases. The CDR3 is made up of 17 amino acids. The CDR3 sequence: CASSQGSLALNTGELFF. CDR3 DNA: TGTGCCAGCAGCCAAGGAAGTCTAGCGCTAAACACCGGGGAGCTGTTTTTT.